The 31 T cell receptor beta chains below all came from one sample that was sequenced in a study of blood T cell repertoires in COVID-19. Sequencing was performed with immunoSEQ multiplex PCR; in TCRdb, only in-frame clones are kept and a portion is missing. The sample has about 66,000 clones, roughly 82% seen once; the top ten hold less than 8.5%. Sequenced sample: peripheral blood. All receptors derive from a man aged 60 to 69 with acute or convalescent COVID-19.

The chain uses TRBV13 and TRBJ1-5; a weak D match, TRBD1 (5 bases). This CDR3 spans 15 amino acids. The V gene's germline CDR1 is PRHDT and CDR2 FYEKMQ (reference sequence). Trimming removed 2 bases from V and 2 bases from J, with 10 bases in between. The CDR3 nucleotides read TGTGCCAGCAGCTTATCGGGGGGAGGCAATCAGCCCCAGCATTTT. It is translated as CASSLSGGGNQPQHF.

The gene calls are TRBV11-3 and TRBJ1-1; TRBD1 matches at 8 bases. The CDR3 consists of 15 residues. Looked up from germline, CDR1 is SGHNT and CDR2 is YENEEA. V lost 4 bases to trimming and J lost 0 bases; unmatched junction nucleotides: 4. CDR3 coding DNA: TGTGCCAGCAGCTCCGCGACAGGGGTGAACACTGAAGCTTTCTTT. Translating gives CASSSATGVNTEAFF.

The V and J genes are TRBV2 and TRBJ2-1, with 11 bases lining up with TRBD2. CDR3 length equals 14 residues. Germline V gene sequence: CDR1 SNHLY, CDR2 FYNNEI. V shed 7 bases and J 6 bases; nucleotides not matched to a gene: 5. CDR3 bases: TGTGCCAGCAAAGAAACTAGCGGGGGCAATGAGCAGTTCTTC. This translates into CASKETSGGNEQFF.

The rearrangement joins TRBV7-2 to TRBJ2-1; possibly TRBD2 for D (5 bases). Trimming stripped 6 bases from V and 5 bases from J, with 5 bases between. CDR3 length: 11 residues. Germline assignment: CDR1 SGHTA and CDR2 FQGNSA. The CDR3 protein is CASRTNNEQFF. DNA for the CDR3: TGTGCCAGCAGGACTAACAATGAGCAGTTCTTC.

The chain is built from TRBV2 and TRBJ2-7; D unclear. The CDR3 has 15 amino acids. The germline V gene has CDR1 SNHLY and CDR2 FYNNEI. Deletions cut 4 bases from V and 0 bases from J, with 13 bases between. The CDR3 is CASSVDPGASYEQYF. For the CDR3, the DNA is TGTGCCAGCAGTGTTGACCCAGGCGCCTCCTACGAGCAGTACTTC.

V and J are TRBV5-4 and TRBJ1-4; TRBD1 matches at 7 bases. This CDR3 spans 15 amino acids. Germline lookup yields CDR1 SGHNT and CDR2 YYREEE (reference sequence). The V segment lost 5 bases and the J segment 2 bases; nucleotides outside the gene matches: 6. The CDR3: CASSRTGDTNEKLFF. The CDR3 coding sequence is TGTGCCAGCAGTCGAACAGGGGATACTAATGAAAAACTGTTTTTT.

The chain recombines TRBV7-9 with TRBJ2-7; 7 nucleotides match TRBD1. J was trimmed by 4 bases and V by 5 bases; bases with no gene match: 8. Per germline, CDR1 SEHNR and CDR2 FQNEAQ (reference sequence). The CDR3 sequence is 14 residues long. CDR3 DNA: TGTGCCAGCAGCCCGGGGACAGATACATACGAGCAGTACTTC. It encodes CASSPGTDTYEQYF.

Here the CDR3 reads CASSLRGTGNEKLFF. In nucleotides, the CDR3 is TGTGCCAGCAGCTTAAGGGGAACGGGTAATGAAAAACTGTTTTTT. The V gene is TRBV7-2, the J gene TRBJ1-4; possible D gene TRBD1, 5 bases. Germline V gene lookup returns CDR1 SGHTA and CDR2 FQGNSA. V lost 2 bases and J lost 4, with 11 bases in between. This CDR3 has 15 residues.

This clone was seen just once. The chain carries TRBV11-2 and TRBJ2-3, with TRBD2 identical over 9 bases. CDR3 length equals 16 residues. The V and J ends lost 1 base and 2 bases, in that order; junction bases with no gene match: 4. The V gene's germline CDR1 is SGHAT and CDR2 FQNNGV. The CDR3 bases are TGTGCCAGCAGCTTAGGCGCTAGCGGGGACACAGATACGCAGTATTTT. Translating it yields CASSLGASGDTDTQYF.

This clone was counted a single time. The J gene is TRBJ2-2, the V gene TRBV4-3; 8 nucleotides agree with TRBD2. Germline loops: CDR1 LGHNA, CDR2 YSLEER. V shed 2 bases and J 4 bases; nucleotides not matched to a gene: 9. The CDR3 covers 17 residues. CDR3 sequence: CASSQHPGGRGTGELFF. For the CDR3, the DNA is TGCGCCAGCAGCCAACACCCGGGGGGGAGGGGCACCGGGGAGCTGTTTTTT.

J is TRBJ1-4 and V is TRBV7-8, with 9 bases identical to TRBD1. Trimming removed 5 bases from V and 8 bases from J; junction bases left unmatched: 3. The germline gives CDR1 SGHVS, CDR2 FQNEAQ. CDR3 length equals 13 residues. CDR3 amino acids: CASSRTGGEKLFF. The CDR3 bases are TGTGCCAGCAGCCGTACAGGGGGCGAAAAACTGTTTTTT.

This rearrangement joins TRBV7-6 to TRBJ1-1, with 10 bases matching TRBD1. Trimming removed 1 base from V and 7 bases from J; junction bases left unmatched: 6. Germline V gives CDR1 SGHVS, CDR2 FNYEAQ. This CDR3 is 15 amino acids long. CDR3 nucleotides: TGTGCCAGCAGCTTAGGGGGGACAGGGGAAGATGAAGCTTTCTTT. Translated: CASSLGGTGEDEAFF.

The CDR3 loop reads CASSLSGGDFNEQFF. The DNA of the CDR3 is TGTGCCAGCAGCCTTAGCGGGGGGGACTTCAATGAGCAGTTCTTC. The chain combines TRBV7-2 with TRBJ2-1; TRBD2 agrees at 11 bases. There are 15 residues in the CDR3. Trimming cost V 5 bases and J 6 bases; bases outside gene matches: 6. Germline assignment: CDR1 SGHTA and CDR2 FQGNSA. Full variable domain (rest looked up from reference TRBV7-2 and TRBJ2-1): GAGVSQSPSNKVTEKGKDVELRCDPISGHTALYWYRQSLGQGLEFLIYFQGNSAPDKSGLPSDRFSAERTGGSVSTLTIQRTQQEDSAVYLCASSLSGGDFNEQFFGPGTRLTVL.

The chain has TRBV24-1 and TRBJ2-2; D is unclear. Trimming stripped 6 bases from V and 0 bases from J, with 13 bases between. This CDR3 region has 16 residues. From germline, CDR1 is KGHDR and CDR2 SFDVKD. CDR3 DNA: TGTGCCACCAGTTCCGGTCGGTCGGCGAACACCGGGGAGCTGTTTTTT. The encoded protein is CATSSGRSANTGELFF.

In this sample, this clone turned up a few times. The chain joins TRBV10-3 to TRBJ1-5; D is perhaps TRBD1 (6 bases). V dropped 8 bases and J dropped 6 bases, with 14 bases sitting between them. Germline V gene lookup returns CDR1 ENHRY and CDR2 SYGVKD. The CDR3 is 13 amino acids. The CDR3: CAIGQTFFQPQHF. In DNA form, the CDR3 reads TGTGCCATCGGACAGACATTCTTTCAGCCCCAGCATTTT.

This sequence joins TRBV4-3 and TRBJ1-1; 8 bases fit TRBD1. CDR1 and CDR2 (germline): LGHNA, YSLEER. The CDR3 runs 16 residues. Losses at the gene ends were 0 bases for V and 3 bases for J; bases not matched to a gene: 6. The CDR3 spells CASSQDGQGADTEAFF. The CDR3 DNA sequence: TGCGCCAGCAGCCAAGACGGACAGGGAGCGGACACTGAAGCTTTCTTT.

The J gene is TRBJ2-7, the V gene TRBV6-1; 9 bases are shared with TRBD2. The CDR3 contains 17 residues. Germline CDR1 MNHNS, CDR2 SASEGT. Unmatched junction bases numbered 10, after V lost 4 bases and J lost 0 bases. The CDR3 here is CASSVYSGGPSSYEQYV. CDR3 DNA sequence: TGTGCCAGCAGTGTGTATAGCGGGGGCCCTAGCTCCTACGAGCAGTACGTC.

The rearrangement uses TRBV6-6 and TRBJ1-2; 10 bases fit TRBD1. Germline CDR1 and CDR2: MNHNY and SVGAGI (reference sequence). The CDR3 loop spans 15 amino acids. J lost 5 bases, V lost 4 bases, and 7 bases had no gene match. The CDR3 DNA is TGTGCCAGCAGTTTCACCGGGACAGGGGCATATGGCTACACCTTC. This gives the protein CASSFTGTGAYGYTF.

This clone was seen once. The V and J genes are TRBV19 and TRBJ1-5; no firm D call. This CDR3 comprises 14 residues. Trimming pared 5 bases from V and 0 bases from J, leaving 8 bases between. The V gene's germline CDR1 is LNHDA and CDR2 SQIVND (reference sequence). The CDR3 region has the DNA TGTGCCAGTAGTTCAGGAAATAGCAATCAGCCCCAGCATTTT. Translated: CASSSGNSNQPQHF. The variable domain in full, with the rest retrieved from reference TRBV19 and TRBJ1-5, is DGGITQSPKYLFRKEGQNVTLSCEQNLNHDAMYWYRQDPGQGLRLIYYSQIVNDFQKGDIAEGYSVSREKKESFPLTVTSAQKNPTAFYLCASSSGNSNQPQHFGDGTRLSIL.

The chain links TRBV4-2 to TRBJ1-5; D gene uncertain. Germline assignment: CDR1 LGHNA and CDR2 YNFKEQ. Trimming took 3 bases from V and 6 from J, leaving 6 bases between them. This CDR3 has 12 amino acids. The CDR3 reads CASSHRGQPQHF. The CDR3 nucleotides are TGTGCCAGCAGCCACAGAGGTCAGCCCCAGCATTTT.

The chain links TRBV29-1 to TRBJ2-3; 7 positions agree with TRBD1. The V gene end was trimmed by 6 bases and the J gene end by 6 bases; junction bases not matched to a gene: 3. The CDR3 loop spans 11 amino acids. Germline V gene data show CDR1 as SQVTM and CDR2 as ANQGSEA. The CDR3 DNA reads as TGCAGCGTGAGGGGGCCGGATACGCAGTATTTT. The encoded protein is CSVRGPDTQYF.

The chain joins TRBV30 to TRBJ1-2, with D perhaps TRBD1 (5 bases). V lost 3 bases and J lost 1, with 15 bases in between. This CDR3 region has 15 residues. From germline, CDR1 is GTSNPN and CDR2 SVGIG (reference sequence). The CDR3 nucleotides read TGTGCCTGGAGGGCCCGGGGGTGGGATAACTATGGCTACACCTTC. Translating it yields CAWRARGWDNYGYTF.

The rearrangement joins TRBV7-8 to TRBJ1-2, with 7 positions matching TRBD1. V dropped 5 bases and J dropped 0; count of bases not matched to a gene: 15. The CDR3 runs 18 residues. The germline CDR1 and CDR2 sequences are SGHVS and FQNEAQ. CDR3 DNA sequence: TGTGCCAGCAGCCCGCTCATGACAGGGTTAACTACTAACTATGGCTACACCTTC. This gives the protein CASSPLMTGLTTNYGYTF.

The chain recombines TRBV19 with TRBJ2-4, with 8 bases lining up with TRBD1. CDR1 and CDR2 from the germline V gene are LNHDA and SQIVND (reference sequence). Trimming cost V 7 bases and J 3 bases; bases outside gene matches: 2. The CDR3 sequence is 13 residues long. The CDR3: CASTDRGKNIQYF. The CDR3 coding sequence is TGTGCCAGTACCGACAGGGGCAAAAACATTCAGTACTTC.

The CDR3 protein is CASSLRTGVTGELFF. In DNA form, the CDR3 reads TGTGCCAGCAGCTTAAGGACAGGGGTGACCGGGGAGCTGTTTTTT. The rearrangement links TRBV11-3 to TRBJ2-2; 9 bases align to TRBD1. The ends lost 2 bases at V and 5 bases at J; junction bases unmatched: 3. The germline V gene encodes CDR1 SGHNT and CDR2 YENEEA. The CDR3 loop spans 15 amino acids.

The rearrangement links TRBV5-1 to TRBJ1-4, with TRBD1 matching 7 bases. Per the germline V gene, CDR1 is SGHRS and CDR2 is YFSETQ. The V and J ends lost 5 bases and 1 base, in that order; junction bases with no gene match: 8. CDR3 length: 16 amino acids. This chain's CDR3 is CASRVQGIGTNEKLFF. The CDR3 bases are TGCGCCAGCAGGGTACAGGGGATAGGAACTAATGAAAAACTGTTTTTT.

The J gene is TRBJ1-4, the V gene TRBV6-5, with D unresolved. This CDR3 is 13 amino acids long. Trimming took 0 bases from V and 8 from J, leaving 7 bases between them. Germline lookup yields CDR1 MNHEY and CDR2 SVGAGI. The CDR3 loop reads CASSYSRGEKLFF. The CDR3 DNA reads TGTGCCAGCAGTTACTCGAGAGGCGAAAAACTGTTTTTT.

CDR3 DNA sequence: TGTGCCAGCAGCGTAGGACCTAGCGGGGGGAACGAGCAGTACTTC. This translates into CASSVGPSGGNEQYF. The J gene is TRBJ2-7, the V gene TRBV9, with TRBD2 identical over 11 bases. The CDR3 spans 15 residues. The V gene end was trimmed by 0 bases and the J gene end by 5 bases; junction bases not matched to a gene: 4. Germline CDR1 and CDR2: SGDLS and YYNGEE. The full variable domain, completed using reference TRBV9 and TRBJ2-7, is DSGVTQTPKHLITATGQRVTLRCSPRSGDLSVYWYQQSLDQGLQFLIQYYNGEERAKGNILERFSAQQFPDLHSELNLSSLELGDSALYFCASSVGPSGGNEQYFGPGTRLTVT.

This chain's CDR3 is CAWRWRGVQETQYF. CDR3 coding DNA: TGTGCCTGGAGGTGGCGGGGGGTCCAAGAGACCCAGTACTTC. V and J are TRBV30 and TRBJ2-5, with TRBD2 matching 8 bases. The CDR3 sequence is 14 residues long. Germline trimming cut 3 bases from V and 1 base from J; bases unmatched to any gene: 4. Germline V gene lookup returns CDR1 GTSNPN and CDR2 SVGIG (reference sequence).

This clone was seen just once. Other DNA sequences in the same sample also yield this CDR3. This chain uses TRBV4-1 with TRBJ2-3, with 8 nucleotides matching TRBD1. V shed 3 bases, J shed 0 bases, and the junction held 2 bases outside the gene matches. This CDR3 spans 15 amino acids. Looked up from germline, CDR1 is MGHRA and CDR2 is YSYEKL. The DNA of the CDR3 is TGCGCCAGCAGCCATGGACAGGGAAGCACAGATACGCAGTATTTT. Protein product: CASSHGQGSTDTQYF.

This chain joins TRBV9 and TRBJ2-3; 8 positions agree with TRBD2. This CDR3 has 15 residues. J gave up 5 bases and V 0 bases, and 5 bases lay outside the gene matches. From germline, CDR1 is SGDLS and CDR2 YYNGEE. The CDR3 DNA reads TGTGCCAGCAGCGTAGGTGGCGGGGGGCTAGATACGCAGTATTTT. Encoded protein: CASSVGGGGLDTQYF.